The 3 T cell receptor beta chains below were found in one sample sequenced in a study of cytomegalovirus exposure and HLA in healthy donors. The PCR was carried out with 60 Vbeta primers and 13 Jbeta primers. Here immunoSEQ multiplex PCR was the method, and the copy in TCRdb shows in-frame clones only, minus some. Seen in this sample are about 190,000 clones; the ten most common clones hold roughly 6.7%. Material for sequencing was PBMCs. These TCRs come from a young man in good health and CMV-seronegative.

The chain joins TRBV6-5 to TRBJ2-5; 10 positions match TRBD1. The J call may be incorrect, as the DNA end agrees better with TRBJ2-7. Germline CDR1 is MNHEY and CDR2 is SVGAGI. The length of the CDR3 is 15 residues. CDR3 nucleotides: TGTGCCAGCAGGAGGACAGGGGGGGCCTCCTACGAGCAGTACTTC. It codes for CASRRTGGASYEQYF.

The V and J genes are TRBV7-9 and TRBJ2-7; tentatively, D is TRBD2 (6 bases). This CDR3 contains 13 residues. Germline V gene lookup returns CDR1 SEHNR and CDR2 FQNEAQ (reference sequence). Trimming removed 5 bases at V and 6 bases at J, with 14 bases between. Here the CDR3 DNA reads TGTGCCAGCAGCCAGAGCGGAGGGTTCGAGCAGTACTTC. This gives the protein CASSQSGGFEQYF.

This sequence joins TRBV5-1 and TRBJ2-7; 8 nucleotides agree with TRBD1. V lost 4 bases and J lost 0; bases outside the gene matches: 3. Per germline, CDR1 SGHRS and CDR2 YFSETQ. The CDR3 is 14 amino acids. The CDR3 DNA is TGCGCCAGCAGCGGGGGACAGGCCTCCTACGAGCAGTACTTC. This encodes CASSGGQASYEQYF.